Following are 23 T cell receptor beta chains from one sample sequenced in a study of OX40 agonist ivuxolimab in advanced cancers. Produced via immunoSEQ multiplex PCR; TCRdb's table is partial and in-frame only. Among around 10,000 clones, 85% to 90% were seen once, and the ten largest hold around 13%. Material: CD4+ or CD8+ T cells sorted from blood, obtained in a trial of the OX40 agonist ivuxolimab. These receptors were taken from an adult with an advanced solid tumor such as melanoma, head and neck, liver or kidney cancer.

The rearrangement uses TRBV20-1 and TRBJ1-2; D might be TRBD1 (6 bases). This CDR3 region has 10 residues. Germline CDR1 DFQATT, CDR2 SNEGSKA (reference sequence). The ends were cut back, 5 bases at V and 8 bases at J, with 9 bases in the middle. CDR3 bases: TGCAGTGCTCACAGGGACGGCTACACCTTC. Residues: CSAHRDGYTF.

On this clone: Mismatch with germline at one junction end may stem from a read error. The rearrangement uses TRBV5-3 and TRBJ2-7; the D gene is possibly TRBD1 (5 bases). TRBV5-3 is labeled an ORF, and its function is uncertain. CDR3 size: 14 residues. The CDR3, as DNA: TGTGCCAGCAGCTTGGAAGGGGTTGGCTACGAGCAGTACTTC. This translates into CASSLEGVGYEQYF.

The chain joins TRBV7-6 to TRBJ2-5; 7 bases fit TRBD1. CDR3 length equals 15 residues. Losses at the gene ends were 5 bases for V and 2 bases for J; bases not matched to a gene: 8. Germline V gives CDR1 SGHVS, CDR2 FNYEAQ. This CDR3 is CASSLDRAFQETQYF. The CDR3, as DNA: TGTGCCAGCAGCCTCGACAGGGCTTTTCAAGAGACCCAGTACTTC.

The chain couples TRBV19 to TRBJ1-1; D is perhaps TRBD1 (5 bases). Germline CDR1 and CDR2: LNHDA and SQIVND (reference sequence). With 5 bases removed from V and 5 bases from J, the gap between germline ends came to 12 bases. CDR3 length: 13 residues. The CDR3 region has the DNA TGTGCCAGTAGTCCGCAGGGTGGAACTGAAGCTTTCTTT. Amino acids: CASSPQGGTEAFF.

The CDR3 loop reads CASSWGGETQYF. CDR3 DNA: TGTGCCAGCAGCTGGGGGGGGGAGACCCAGTACTTC. The rearrangement links TRBV7-9 to TRBJ2-5; 7 nucleotides agree with TRBD2. The V segment lost 4 bases and the J segment 5 bases; nucleotides outside the gene matches: 1. This CDR3 region has 12 residues. Germline-derived CDR1 and CDR2 are SEHNR and FQNEAQ (reference sequence).

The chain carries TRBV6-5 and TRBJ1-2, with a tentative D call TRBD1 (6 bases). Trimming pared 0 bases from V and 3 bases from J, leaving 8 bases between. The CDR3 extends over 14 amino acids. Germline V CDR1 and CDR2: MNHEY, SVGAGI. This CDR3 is CASSYSPGDYGYTF. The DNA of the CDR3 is TGTGCCAGCAGTTACTCACCAGGGGACTATGGCTACACCTTC.

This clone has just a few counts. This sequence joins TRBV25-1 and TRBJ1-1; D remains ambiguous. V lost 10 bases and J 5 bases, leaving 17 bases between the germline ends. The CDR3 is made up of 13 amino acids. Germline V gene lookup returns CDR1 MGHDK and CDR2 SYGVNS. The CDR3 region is CATPRFGRTEAFF. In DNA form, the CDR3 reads TGTGCCACCCCAAGGTTTGGGAGGACTGAAGCTTTCTTT.

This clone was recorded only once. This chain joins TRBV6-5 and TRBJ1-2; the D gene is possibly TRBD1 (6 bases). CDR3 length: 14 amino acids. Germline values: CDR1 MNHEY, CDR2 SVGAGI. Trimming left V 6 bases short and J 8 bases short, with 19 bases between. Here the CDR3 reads CASSLQGGGSGYTF. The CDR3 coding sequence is TGTGCCAGCAGCCTACAGGGAGGAGGAAGCGGCTACACCTTC.

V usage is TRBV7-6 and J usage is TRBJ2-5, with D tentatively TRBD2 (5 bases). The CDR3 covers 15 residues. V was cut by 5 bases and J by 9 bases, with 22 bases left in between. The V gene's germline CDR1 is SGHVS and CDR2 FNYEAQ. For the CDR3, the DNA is TGTGCCAGCAGCCCAACCGCGGCTTTGGAGGAGGCCCAGTACTTC. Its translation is CASSPTAALEEAQYF.

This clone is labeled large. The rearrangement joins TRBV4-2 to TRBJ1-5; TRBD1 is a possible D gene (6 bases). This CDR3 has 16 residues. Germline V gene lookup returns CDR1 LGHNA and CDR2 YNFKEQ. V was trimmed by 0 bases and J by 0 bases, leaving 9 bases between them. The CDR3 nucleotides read TGTGCCAGCAGCCAAGAACAGGGATTTAGCAATCAGCCCCAGCATTTT. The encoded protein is CASSQEQGFSNQPQHF.

The CDR3 loop reads CASRQDSSDTQYF. DNA for the CDR3: TGCGCCAGCAGACAAGACAGTTCCGATACGCAGTATTTT. This chain links TRBV5-1 with TRBJ2-3, with a possible D match to TRBD1 (5 bases). Germline lookup yields CDR1 SGHRS and CDR2 YFSETQ. The CDR3 is made up of 13 amino acids. With 5 bases removed from V and 6 bases from J, the gap between germline ends came to 13 bases.

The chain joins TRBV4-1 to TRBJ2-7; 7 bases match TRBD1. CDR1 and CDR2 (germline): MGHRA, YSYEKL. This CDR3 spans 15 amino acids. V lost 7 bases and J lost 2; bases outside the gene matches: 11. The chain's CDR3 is CASTPNTGTAYEQYF. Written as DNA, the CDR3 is TGCGCCAGCACCCCAAACACCGGGACAGCCTACGAGCAGTACTTC.

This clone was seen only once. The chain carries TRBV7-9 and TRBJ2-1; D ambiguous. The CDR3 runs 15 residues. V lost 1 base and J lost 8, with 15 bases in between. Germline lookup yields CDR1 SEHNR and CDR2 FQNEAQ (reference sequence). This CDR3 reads CASSLEVSGFHEQFF. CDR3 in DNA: TGTGCCAGCAGCTTAGAAGTGTCAGGTTTCCATGAGCAGTTCTTC.

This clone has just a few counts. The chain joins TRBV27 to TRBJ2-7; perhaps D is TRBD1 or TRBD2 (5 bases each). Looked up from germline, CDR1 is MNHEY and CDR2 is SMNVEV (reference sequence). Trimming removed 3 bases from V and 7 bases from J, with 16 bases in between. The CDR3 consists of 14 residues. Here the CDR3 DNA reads TGTGCCAGCAGTTTTGGGTACCGGGGCGGGGAGCAGTACTTC. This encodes CASSFGYRGGEQYF.

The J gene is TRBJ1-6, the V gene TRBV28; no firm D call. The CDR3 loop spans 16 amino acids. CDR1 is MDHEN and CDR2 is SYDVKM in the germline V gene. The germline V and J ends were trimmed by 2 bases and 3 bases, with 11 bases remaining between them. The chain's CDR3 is CASSLIGESYNSPLHF. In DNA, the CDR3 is TGTGCCAGCAGTTTAATTGGGGAGAGCTATAATTCACCCCTCCACTTT.

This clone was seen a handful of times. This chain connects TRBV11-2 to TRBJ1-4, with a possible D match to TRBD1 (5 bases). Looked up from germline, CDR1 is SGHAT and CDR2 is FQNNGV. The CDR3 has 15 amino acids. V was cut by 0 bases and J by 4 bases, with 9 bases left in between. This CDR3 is CASSLDRGDNEKLFF. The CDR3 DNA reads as TGTGCCAGCAGCTTAGATCGAGGGGATAATGAAAAACTGTTTTTT. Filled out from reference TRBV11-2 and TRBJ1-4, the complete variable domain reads EAGVAQSPRYKIIEKRQSVAFWCNPISGHATLYWYQQILGQGPKLLIQFQNNGVVDDSQLPKDRFSAERLKGVDSTLKIQPAKLEDSAVYLCASSLDRGDNEKLFFGSGTQLSVL.

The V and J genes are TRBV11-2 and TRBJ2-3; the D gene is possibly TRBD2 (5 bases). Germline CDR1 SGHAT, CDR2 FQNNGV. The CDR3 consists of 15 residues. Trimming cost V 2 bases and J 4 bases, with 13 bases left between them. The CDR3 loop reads CASSLSASTSDTQYF. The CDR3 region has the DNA TGTGCCAGCAGCTTATCGGCTAGCACTTCAGATACGCAGTATTTT. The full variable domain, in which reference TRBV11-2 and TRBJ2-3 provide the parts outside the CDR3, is EAGVAQSPRYKIIEKRQSVAFWCNPISGHATLYWYQQILGQGPKLLIQFQNNGVVDDSQLPKDRFSAERLKGVDSTLKIQPAKLEDSAVYLCASSLSASTSDTQYFGPGTRLTVL.

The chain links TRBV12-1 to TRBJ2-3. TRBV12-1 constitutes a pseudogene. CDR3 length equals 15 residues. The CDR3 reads CAALGGPRTTDTQYF. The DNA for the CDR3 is TGTGCCGCCCTAGGGGGGCCGCGCACCACAGATACGCAGTATTTT.

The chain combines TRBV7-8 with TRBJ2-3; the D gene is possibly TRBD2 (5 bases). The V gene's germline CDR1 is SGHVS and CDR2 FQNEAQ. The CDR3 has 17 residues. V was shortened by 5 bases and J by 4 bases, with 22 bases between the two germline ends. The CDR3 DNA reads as TGTGCCAGCAGCCACCTGTCCCCCCGGGGTCTCGCAGATACGCAGTATTTT. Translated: CASSHLSPRGLADTQYF.

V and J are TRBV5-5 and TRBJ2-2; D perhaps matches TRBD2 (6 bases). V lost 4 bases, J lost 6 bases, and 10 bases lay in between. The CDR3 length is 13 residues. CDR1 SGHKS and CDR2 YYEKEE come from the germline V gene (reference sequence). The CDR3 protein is CASSPDYSGELFF. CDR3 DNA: TGTGCCAGCAGCCCGGACTATTCCGGGGAGCTGTTTTTT.

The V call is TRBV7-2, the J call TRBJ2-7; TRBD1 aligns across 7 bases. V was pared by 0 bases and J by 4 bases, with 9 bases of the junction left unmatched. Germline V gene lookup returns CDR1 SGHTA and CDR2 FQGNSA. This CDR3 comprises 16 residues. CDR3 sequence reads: CASSLAADRQNYEQYF. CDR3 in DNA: TGTGCCAGCAGCTTAGCGGCGGACAGGCAAAATTACGAGCAGTACTTC.

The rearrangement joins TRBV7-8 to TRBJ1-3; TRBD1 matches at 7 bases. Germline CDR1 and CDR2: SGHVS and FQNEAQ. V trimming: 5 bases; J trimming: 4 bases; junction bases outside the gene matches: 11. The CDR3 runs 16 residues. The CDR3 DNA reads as TGTGCCAGCAGCCCATCGACAGGGTCTTTCGGAAACACCATATATTTT. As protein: CASSPSTGSFGNTIYF.

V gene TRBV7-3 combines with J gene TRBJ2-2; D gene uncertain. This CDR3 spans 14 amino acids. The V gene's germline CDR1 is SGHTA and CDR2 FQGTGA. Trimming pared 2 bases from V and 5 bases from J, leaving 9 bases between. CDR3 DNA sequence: TGTGCCAGCAGCTTAGGGCCCGGGACCGGGGAGCTGTTTTTT. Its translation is CASSLGPGTGELFF.